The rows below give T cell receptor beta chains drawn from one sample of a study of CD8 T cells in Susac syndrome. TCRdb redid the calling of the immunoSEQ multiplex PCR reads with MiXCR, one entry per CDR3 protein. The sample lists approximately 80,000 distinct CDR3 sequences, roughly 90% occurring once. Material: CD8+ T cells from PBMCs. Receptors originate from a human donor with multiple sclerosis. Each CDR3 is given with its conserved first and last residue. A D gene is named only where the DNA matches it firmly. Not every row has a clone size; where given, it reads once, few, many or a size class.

cdr3_aa: CASSLGGTYEQYF
cdr3_nt: TGTGCCAGCAGCTTGGGCGGAACCTACGAGCAGTACTTC
d_call: -
v_call: TRBV5-4
clone_size: -
j_call: TRBJ2-7

cdr3_aa: CASSLDHTDTQYF
cdr3_nt: TGTGCCAGCAGTTTGGACCACACAGATACGCAGTATTTT
d_call: -
v_call: TRBV27
clone_size: -
j_call: TRBJ2-3

cdr3_aa: CASSPRGAETQYF
cdr3_nt: TGTGCCAGCAGTCCCCGGGGGGCGGAGACCCAGTACTTC
d_call: -
v_call: TRBV6-1
clone_size: few
j_call: TRBJ2-5

cdr3_aa: CASSQPRGGLETQYF
cdr3_nt: TGTGCCAGCAGCCAACCCCGGGGGGGTCTTGAGACCCAGTACTTC
d_call: TRBD2
v_call: TRBV4-2
clone_size: -
j_call: TRBJ2-5

cdr3_aa: CASSYSAGPNEKLFF
cdr3_nt: TGTGCCAGCAGTTACTCAGCAGGACCGAATGAAAAACTGTTTTTT
d_call: -
v_call: TRBV6-5
clone_size: -
j_call: TRBJ1-4

cdr3_aa: CASSQEWASTDTQYF
cdr3_nt: TGTGCCAGCAGCCAAGAATGGGCTAGCACAGATACGCAGTATTTT
d_call: -
v_call: TRBV3-1
clone_size: -
j_call: TRBJ2-3

cdr3_aa: CASSPDVGAGGYPEQYF
cdr3_nt: TGTGCCAGCAGCCCTGATGTCGGAGCGGGGGGGTACCCCGAGCAGTACTTC
d_call: TRBD2
v_call: TRBV7-9
clone_size: -
j_call: TRBJ2-7

cdr3_aa: CASSGQGLLNSPLHF
cdr3_nt: TGTGCCAGCAGCGGACAGGGGCTACTTAATTCACCCCTCCACTTT
d_call: TRBD1
v_call: TRBV12-3/TRBV12-4
clone_size: -
j_call: TRBJ1-6

cdr3_aa: CASILTPLETQYF
cdr3_nt: TGTGCCAGCATTCTTACACCTTTAGAGACCCAGTACTTC
d_call: -
v_call: TRBV6-6
clone_size: -
j_call: TRBJ2-5

cdr3_aa: CASSVAGLGAVISTDTQYF
cdr3_nt: TGTGCCAGCAGCGTAGCTGGATTGGGGGCCGTTATTAGCACAGATACGCAGTATTTT
d_call: -
v_call: TRBV9
clone_size: -
j_call: TRBJ2-3

cdr3_aa: CASSIATGLNTEAFF
cdr3_nt: TGTGCCAGTAGTATAGCGACAGGATTGAACACTGAAGCTTTCTTT
d_call: -
v_call: TRBV19
clone_size: -
j_call: TRBJ1-1

cdr3_aa: CASSYSDRDRSNGYEQYF
cdr3_nt: TGTGCCAGCAGCTACTCCGACAGGGATCGCAGTAATGGCTACGAGCAGTACTTC
d_call: TRBD1
v_call: TRBV5-5
clone_size: -
j_call: TRBJ2-7

cdr3_aa: CASSLDGIVPFNEQFF
cdr3_nt: TGCGCCAGCAGCTTAGACGGGATAGTTCCTTTCAATGAGCAGTTCTTC
d_call: -
v_call: TRBV5-1
clone_size: -
j_call: TRBJ2-1

cdr3_aa: CASSRPGSTSYNEQFF
cdr3_nt: TGTGCCAGCTCACGCCCCGGGAGCACGTCCTACAATGAGCAGTTCTTC
d_call: -
v_call: TRBV18
clone_size: -
j_call: TRBJ2-1

cdr3_aa: CASSTWTGFEKLFF
cdr3_nt: TGTGCCAGCAGCACCTGGACAGGGTTTGAAAAACTGTTTTTT
d_call: TRBD1
v_call: TRBV5-6
clone_size: -
j_call: TRBJ1-4

cdr3_aa: CASSAGQGGNQPQHF
cdr3_nt: TGTGCCAGTAGTGCGGGACAGGGAGGGAATCAGCCCCAGCATTTT
d_call: TRBD1
v_call: TRBV19
clone_size: -
j_call: TRBJ1-5

cdr3_aa: CASSWDRDHGYTF
cdr3_nt: TGTGCCAGCAGCTGGGACAGGGATCATGGCTACACCTTC
d_call: TRBD1
v_call: TRBV5-5
clone_size: -
j_call: TRBJ1-2

cdr3_aa: CAWSVDSTYEQYF
cdr3_nt: TGTGCCTGGAGTGTTGACAGTACCTACGAGCAGTACTTC
d_call: -
v_call: TRBV30
clone_size: once
j_call: TRBJ2-7

cdr3_aa: CASSPEQINTEAFF
cdr3_nt: TGTGCCAGCAGTCCTGAGCAGATTAACACTGAAGCTTTCTTT
d_call: -
v_call: TRBV28
clone_size: -
j_call: TRBJ1-1

cdr3_aa: CASSYGGPARELFF
cdr3_nt: TGTGCCAGCAGTTATGGGGGGCCCGCCCGGGAGCTGTTTTTT
d_call: -
v_call: TRBV6-5
clone_size: -
j_call: TRBJ2-2

cdr3_aa: CASSLKPGDPAGYEQYF
cdr3_nt: TGTGCCAGTAGTCTAAAACCAGGCGACCCAGCGGGATACGAGCAGTACTTC
d_call: TRBD2
v_call: TRBV19
clone_size: once
j_call: TRBJ2-7

cdr3_aa: CASSQNWDGRETQYF
cdr3_nt: TGTGCCAGCAGCCAGAACTGGGACGGTCGGGAGACCCAGTACTTC
d_call: -
v_call: TRBV3-1
clone_size: -
j_call: TRBJ2-5

cdr3_aa: CASRVGQSYEQYF
cdr3_nt: TGTGCCAGTAGGGTGGGACAGTCCTACGAGCAGTACTTC
d_call: TRBD1
v_call: TRBV6-5
clone_size: once
j_call: TRBJ2-7

cdr3_aa: CASRKDGYNEQFF
cdr3_nt: TGTGCCAGCAGAAAGGACGGCTACAATGAGCAGTTCTTC
d_call: -
v_call: TRBV7-3
clone_size: once
j_call: TRBJ2-1

cdr3_aa: CASSLGTGGVYGYTF
cdr3_nt: TGTGCCAGCAGCTTAGGGACAGGGGGAGTCTATGGCTACACCTTC
d_call: TRBD1
v_call: TRBV7-8
clone_size: -
j_call: TRBJ1-2

cdr3_aa: CASSGRRNIQYF
cdr3_nt: TGTGCCAGCAGTGGGCGGAGGAACATTCAGTACTTC
d_call: -
v_call: TRBV2
clone_size: -
j_call: TRBJ2-4